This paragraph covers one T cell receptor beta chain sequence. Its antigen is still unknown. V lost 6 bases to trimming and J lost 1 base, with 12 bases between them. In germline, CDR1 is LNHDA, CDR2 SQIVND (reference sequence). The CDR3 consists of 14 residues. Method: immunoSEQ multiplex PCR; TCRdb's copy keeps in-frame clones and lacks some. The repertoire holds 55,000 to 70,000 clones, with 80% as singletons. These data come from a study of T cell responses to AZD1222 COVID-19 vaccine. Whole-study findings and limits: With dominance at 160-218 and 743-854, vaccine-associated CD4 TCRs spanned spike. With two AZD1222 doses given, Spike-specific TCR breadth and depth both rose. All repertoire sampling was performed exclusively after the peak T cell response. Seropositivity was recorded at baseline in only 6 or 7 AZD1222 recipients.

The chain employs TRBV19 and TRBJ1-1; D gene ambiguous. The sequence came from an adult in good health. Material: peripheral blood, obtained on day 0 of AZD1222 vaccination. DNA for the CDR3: TGTGCCAGTAGCCTGGTGGTAGGGAACACTGAAGCTTTCTTT. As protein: CASSLVVGNTEAFF.